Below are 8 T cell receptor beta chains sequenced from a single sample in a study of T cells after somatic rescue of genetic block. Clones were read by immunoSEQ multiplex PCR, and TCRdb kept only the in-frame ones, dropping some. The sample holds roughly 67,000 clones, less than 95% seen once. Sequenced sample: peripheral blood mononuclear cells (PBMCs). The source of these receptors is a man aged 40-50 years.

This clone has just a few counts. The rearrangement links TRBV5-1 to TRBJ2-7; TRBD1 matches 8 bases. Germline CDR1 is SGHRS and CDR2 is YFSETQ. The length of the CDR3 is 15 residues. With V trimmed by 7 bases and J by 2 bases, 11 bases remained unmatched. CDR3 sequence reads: CASGQPGTGAYEQYF. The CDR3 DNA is TGCGCCAGCGGTCAACCCGGGACAGGAGCCTACGAGCAGTACTTC.

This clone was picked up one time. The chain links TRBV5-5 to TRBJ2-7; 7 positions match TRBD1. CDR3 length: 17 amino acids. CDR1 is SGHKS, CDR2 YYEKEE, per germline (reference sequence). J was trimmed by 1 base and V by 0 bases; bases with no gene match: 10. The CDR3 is CASSLVPGGPVSYEQYF. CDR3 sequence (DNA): TGTGCCAGCAGCTTGGTGCCAGGGGGACCCGTATCCTACGAGCAGTACTTC.

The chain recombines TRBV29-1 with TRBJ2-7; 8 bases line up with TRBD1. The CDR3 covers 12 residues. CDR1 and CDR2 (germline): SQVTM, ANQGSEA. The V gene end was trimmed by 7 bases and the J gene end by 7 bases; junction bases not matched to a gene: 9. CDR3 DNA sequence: TGCAGCGCCCGACAGGGGTACGGGGAGCAGTACTTC. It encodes CSARQGYGEQYF.

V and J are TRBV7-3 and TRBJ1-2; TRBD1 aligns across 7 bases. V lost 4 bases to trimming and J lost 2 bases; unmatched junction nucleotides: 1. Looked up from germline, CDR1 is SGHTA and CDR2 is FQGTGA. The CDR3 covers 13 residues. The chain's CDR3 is CASSSTGNYGYTF. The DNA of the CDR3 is TGTGCCAGCAGCTCGACAGGGAACTATGGCTACACCTTC.

CDR3: CSVETSSQETQYF. The CDR3 coding sequence is TGCAGCGTAGAGACTAGCAGTCAAGAGACCCAGTACTTC. J is TRBJ2-5 and V is TRBV29-1; 7 bases map to TRBD2. J lost 2 bases, V lost 6 bases, and 6 bases had no gene match. The CDR3 contains 13 residues. Germline CDR1 SQVTM, CDR2 ANQGSEA.

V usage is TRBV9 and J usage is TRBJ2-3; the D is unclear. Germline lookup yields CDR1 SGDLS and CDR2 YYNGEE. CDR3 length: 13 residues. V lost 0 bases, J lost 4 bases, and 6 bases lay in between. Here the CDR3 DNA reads TGTGCCAGCAGCGTAGATTTCGCAGATACGCAGTATTTT. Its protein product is CASSVDFADTQYF.

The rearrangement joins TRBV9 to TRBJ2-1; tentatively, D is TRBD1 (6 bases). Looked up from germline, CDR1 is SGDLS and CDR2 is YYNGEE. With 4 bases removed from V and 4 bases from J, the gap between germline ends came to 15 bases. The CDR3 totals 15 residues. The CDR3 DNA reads TGTGCCAGCAGCCCCGGACAGCGCGCGTACAATGAGCAGTTCTTC. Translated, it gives CASSPGQRAYNEQFF.

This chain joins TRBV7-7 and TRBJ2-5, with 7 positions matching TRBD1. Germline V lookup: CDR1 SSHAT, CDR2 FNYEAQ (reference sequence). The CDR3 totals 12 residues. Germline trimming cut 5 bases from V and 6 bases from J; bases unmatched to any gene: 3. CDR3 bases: TGTGCCAGCAGCCGGGACAGTCAGACCCAGTACTTC. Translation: CASSRDSQTQYF.